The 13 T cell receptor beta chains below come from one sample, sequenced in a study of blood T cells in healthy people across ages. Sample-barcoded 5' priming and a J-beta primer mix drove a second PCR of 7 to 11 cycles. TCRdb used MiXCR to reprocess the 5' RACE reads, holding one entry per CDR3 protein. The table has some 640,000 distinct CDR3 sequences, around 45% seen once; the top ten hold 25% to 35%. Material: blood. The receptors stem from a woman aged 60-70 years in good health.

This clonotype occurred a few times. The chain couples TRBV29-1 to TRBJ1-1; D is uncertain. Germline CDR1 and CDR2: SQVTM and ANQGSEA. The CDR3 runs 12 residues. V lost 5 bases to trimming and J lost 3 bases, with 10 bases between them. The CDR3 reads CSVTVGDTEAFF. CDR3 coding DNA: TGCAGCGTTACGGTCGGGGACACTGAAGCTTTCTTT. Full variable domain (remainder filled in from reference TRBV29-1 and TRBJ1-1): SAVISQKPSRDICQRGTSLTIQCQVDSQVTMMFWYRQQPGQSLTLIATANQGSEATYESGFVIDKFPISRPNLTFSTLTVSNMSPEDSSIYLCSVTVGDTEAFFGQGTRLTVV.

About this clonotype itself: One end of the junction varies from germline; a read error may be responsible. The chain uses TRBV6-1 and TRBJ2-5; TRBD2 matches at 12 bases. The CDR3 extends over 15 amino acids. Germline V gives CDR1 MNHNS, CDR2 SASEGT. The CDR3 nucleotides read TGTGCCCGCAGCTTAGGGACTAGCGGGCCGCGGACCCAGTACTTC. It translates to CARSLGTSGPRTQYF.

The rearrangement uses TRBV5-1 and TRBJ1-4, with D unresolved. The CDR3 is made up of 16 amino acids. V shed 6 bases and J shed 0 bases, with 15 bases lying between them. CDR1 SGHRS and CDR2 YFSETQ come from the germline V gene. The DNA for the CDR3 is TGCGCCAGCACCCTGGGCTCCAGAACAACTAATGAAAAACTGTTTTTT. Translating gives CASTLGSRTTNEKLFF.

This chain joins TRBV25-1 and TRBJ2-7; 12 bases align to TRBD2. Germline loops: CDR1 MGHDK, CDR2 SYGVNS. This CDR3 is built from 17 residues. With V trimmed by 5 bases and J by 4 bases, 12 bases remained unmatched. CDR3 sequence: CASSPSWLTSGSYEQYF. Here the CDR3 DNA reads TGTGCCAGCAGTCCGTCATGGCTGACTAGCGGGAGTTACGAGCAGTACTTC.

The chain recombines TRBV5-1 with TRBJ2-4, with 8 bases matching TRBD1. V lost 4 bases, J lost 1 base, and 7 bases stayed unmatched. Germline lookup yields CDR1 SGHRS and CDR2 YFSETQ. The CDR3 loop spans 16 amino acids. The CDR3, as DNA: TGCGCCAGCAGCCCTCGGACAGGGACGGCCAAAAACATTCAGTACTTC. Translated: CASSPRTGTAKNIQYF.

The chain's CDR3 is CASSLSSRVGNEQYF. As DNA, the CDR3 is TGTGCCAGCAGCTTAAGTAGTAGGGTGGGCAATGAGCAGTACTTC. V and J are TRBV7-2 and TRBJ2-5; the D is unclear. V was pared by 2 bases and J by 11 bases, with 21 bases between. Germline V lookup: CDR1 SGHTA, CDR2 FQGNSA. This CDR3 comprises 15 residues.

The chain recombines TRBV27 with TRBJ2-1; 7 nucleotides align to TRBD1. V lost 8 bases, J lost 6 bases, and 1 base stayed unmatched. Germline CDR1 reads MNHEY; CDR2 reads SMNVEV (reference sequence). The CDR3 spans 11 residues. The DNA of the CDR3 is TGTGCCAGCGGGGACAGCAATGAGCAGTTCTTC. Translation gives CASGDSNEQFF.

For the CDR3, the DNA is TGTGCCAGCCCCGGCGGGGGGTTGGGACCCACAGATACGCAGTATTTT. Translated: CASPGGGLGPTDTQYF. This chain connects TRBV6-5 to TRBJ2-3; 8 nucleotides align to TRBD2. The CDR3 runs to 16 residues. The V and J ends lost 8 bases and 2 bases, in that order; junction bases with no gene match: 12. Germline-derived CDR1 and CDR2 are MNHEY and SVGAGI.

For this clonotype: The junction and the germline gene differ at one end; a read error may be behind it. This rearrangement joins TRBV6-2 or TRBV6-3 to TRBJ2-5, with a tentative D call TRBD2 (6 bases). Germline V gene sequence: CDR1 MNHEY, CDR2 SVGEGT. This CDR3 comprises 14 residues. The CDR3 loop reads CASSYTGLRETQNF. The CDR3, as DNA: TGTGCCAGCAGCTACACCGGACTAAGGGAGACCCAGAACTTC.

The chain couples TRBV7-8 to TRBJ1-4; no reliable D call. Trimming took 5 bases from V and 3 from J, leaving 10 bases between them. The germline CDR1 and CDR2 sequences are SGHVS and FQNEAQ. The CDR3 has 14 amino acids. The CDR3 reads CASSTRKPNEKLFF. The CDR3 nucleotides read TGTGCCAGCAGCACCAGGAAGCCTAATGAAAAACTGTTTTTT.

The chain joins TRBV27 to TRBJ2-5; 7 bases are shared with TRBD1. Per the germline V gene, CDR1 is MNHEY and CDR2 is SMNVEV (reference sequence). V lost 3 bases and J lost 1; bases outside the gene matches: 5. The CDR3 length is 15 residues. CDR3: CASSFLGQSQETQYF. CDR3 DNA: TGTGCCAGCAGTTTCCTGGGACAGAGCCAAGAGACCCAGTACTTC.

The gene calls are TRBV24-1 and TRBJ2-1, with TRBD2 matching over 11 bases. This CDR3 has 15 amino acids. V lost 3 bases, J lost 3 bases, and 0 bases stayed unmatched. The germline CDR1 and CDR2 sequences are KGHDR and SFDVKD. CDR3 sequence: CATSDGLAGYNEQFF. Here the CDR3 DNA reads TGTGCCACCAGTGATGGACTAGCGGGCTACAATGAGCAGTTCTTC.

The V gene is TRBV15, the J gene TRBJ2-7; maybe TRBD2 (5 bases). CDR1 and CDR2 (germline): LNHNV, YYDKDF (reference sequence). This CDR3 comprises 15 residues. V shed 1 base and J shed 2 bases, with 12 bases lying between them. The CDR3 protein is CATSRGLAATYEQYF. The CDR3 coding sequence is TGTGCCACCAGCAGAGGGCTAGCTGCAACCTACGAGCAGTACTTC.